A selection of T cell receptor beta chains follows, all from one sample in a study of regulatory T cells in long-lasting Graves disease. TCRdb re-called the multiplex PCR reads with MiXCR, one entry per CDR3 protein. The table includes some 340,000 distinct CDR3 sequences, roughly 10% detected once. These data were also filed under a second study, of T cells in Graves' hyperthyroidism and ophthalmopathy.

The starting material was peripheral blood mononuclear cells (PBMCs), obtained at new diagnosis, from a patient treated with antithyroid drugs. All receptors come from a woman between 18 and 29 years old with Graves disease. Each CDR3 is given with its conserved first and last residue. A D gene is named only where the DNA matches it firmly. Only some rows state a clone size, as once, few, many or a class for expanded clones.

>NA|NA|TRBJ1-3|TRBV4-3
TGCGCCAGCAGCCAGGGCCTCCAGGTCTCTGGAAACACCATATATTTT
CASSQGLQVSGNTIYF
>few|NA|TRBJ2-7|TRBV5-1
TGCGCCAGCAGCATAGCACCAGATCCCTACGAGCAGTACTTC
CASSIAPDPYEQYF
>many|NA|TRBJ1-1|TRBV30
TGTGCCTGGAGTGTAGGGGTAAACACTGAAGCTTTCTTT
CAWSVGVNTEAFF
>few|TRBD2|TRBJ2-1|TRBV4-1
TGCGCCAGCAGCCAAGGTTTTGGGACTAGCGGGGGGGCCGGGTTCTTC
CASSQGFGTSGGAGFF
>many|NA|TRBJ2-5|TRBV20-1
TGCAGTGCCCCAGGAGGGGGACTACTCCAAGAGACCCAGTACTTC
CSAPGGGLLQETQYF
>many|TRBD2|TRBJ2-5|TRBV9
TGTGCCAGCAGCCCCCCCGGGGGAGGGGAGACCCAGTACTTC
CASSPPGGGETQYF
>many|NA|TRBJ1-2|TRBV30
TGTGCCTGGATGGGGCAGGCGGATGGCTACACCTTC
CAWMGQADGYTF
>many|TRBD2|TRBJ2-5|TRBV5-5
TGTGCCAGCAGCCCGGGACTAGCGGGAGTGGAGACCCAGTACTTC
CASSPGLAGVETQYF
>many|NA|TRBJ2-7|TRBV20-1
TGCAGTGCCCCCCTGGACAGCTGGAGCGAGCAGTACTTC
CSAPLDSWSEQYF
>few|NA|TRBJ2-7|TRBV4-1
TGCGCCAGCAGCTTCCGGGAAACAGGATTCACCTCCTACGAGCAGTACTTC
CASSFRETGFTSYEQYF
>many|NA|TRBJ2-5|TRBV30
TGTGCCTGGCAAACCCCAGCTAGGAGGCGATCAATACAAGAGACCCAGTACTTC
CAWQTPARRRSIQETQYF
>many|TRBD1|TRBJ1-2|TRBV27
TGTGCCAGCAGTTTTACCGGGACAGCTAACTATGGCTACACCTTC
CASSFTGTANYGYTF
>many|NA|TRBJ2-5|TRBV7-9
TGTGCCAGCAGCTTAGGAGCTATACCCCAGGCGGAGACCCAGTACTTC
CASSLGAIPQAETQYF
>NA|NA|TRBJ2-2|TRBV9
TGTGCCAGCAGCGTAGCACCCGCTGCAGAGCTGTTTTTT
CASSVAPAAELFF
>many|NA|TRBJ1-5|TRBV14
TGTGCCAGCAGTGAACAGTATAGCAATCAGCCCCAGCATTTT
CASSEQYSNQPQHF
>NA|NA|TRBJ2-7|TRBV25-1
TGTGCCAGCAGTGACGCGGCCTACGAGCAGTACTTC
CASSDAAYEQYF
>NA|TRBD2|TRBJ2-7|TRBV6-2/TRBV6-3
TGTGCCAGCAGTTACCGAAGACTAGCGGTGAGCTCCTACGAGCAGTACTTC
CASSYRRLAVSSYEQYF
>NA|NA|TRBJ1-2|TRBV7-6
TGCGCCAGCAGCTTAGCCGAGCGGCTCCCGAGTGGCTACACCTTC
CASSLAERLPSGYTF
>many|NA|TRBJ1-4|TRBV28
TGTGCCAGCAGTTCCCCCGCCGTACAGTCGATTGAGGAAAAACTGTTTTTT
CASSSPAVQSIEEKLFF
>many|TRBD1|TRBJ1-1|TRBV4-3
TGCGCCAGCAGCCAAGACCCGACAGGGTACATGAACACTGAAGCTTTCTTT
CASSQDPTGYMNTEAFF
>many|NA|TRBJ2-2|TRBV7-9
TGTGCCAGCAGCCTGACCGGACAGAACACCGGGGAGCTGTTTTTT
CASSLTGQNTGELFF
>NA|NA|TRBJ1-2|TRBV15
TGTGCCACCAGCAGAGACCGGGGAAACTATGGCTACACCTTC
CATSRDRGNYGYTF
>many|NA|TRBJ2-7|TRBV15
TGTGCCACCAGCATCGGACAGAGTCCGAGGGAGCAGTACTTC
CATSIGQSPREQYF
>many|NA|TRBJ1-5|TRBV7-2
TGTGCCAGCAGCTTCCGGTCCATACCGAATCAGCCCCAGCATTTT
CASSFRSIPNQPQHF
>many|NA|TRBJ1-1|TRBV7-9
TGTGCCAGCAGCTTAGCTCGGTCTGGGTATACTGAAGCTTTCTTT
CASSLARSGYTEAFF
>many|TRBD2|TRBJ2-3|TRBV19
TGTGCCAGTAGACCAAGCGGGGAGAGCACAGATACGCAGTATTTT
CASRPSGESTDTQYF
>many|NA|TRBJ1-2|TRBV7-2
TGTGCCAGCAGCTTAGGCAACAGGGATTATGGCTACACCTTC
CASSLGNRDYGYTF
>NA|TRBD1|TRBJ2-5|TRBV10-2
TGCGCCAGCAGCAAGACAGGGTCATCCTTCGACCAAGAGACCCAGTACTTC
CASSKTGSSFDQETQYF
>many|NA|TRBJ2-3|TRBV20-1
TGCAGTGCTACTTACCCAAAACGTGGCACAGATACGCAGTATTTT
CSATYPKRGTDTQYF
>few|NA|TRBJ1-1|TRBV20-1
TGCAGTGCTCAGGGCGGGGTACTGAACACTGAAGCTTTCTTT
CSAQGGVLNTEAFF
>many|TRBD1|TRBJ1-5|TRBV12-3/TRBV12-4
TGTGCCAGCACCGACGGACAGGGGAGTTGGCGCAATCAGCCCCAGCATTTT
CASTDGQGSWRNQPQHF
>NA|TRBD2|TRBJ2-2|TRBV6-4
TGTGCCAGCACCCCCGACCCGGGAGGAAACACCGGGGAGCTGTTTTTT
CASTPDPGGNTGELFF
>many|NA|TRBJ1-1|TRBV6-5
TGTGCCAGCAGTTACGGGGACATATCGAACACTGAAGCTTTCTTT
CASSYGDISNTEAFF
>many|TRBD2|TRBJ2-7|TRBV11-2
TGTGCCAGCAGCCCAAGACTAGCGGGAGGGCAAAAGTCGTACGAGCAGTACTTC
CASSPRLAGGQKSYEQYF
>many|NA|TRBJ1-6|TRBV20-1
TGCAGTGCTAGTGAAGACGCGCCTAATAATTCACCCCTCCACTTT
CSASEDAPNNSPLHF
>many|NA|TRBJ2-6|TRBV6-2/TRBV6-3
TGTGCCAGCACACCAACAGATTATGGGGCCAACGTCCTGACTTTC
CASTPTDYGANVLTF
>many|TRBD2|TRBJ2-7|TRBV27
TGTGCCAGCGGCCCGGGACTAGCGGGAGGGGAGTACTTC
CASGPGLAGGEYF
>NA|NA|TRBJ1-1|TRBV5-4
TGTGCCAGCAGCCGGGCCAGCGGGAGCACTGAAGCTTTCTTT
CASSRASGSTEAFF
>many|NA|TRBJ2-5|TRBV7-9
TGTGCCAGCAGCCGACCGGAGGAGACCCAGTACTTC
CASSRPEETQYF
>many|TRBD2|TRBJ2-2|TRBV7-9
TGTGCCAGCAGCTTGCGAACCACTAGCGGGTACACCGGGGAGCTGTTTTTT
CASSLRTTSGYTGELFF
>many|NA|TRBJ2-1|TRBV7-2
TGTGCCAGCAGCCGCATTGAGGTCAATGAGCAGTTCTTC
CASSRIEVNEQFF
>NA|TRBD1|TRBJ1-2|TRBV11-2
TGTGCCAGCAGCTTAGGAAACCGCGACAGGGCGTGGGGCTATGGCTACACCTTC
CASSLGNRDRAWGYGYTF
>many|NA|TRBJ2-5|TRBV5-6
TGTGCCAGCAGCTTGGGAGGGATGGAGACCCAGTACTTC
CASSLGGMETQYF
>many|TRBD2|TRBJ2-1|TRBV27
TGTGCCAGCAGGCCGGGACTAGCGGGAGAAAACAATGAGCAGTTCTTC
CASRPGLAGENNEQFF
>few|TRBD2|TRBJ2-1|TRBV19
TGTGCCAGTAGTCCACGCCCGGGGGGGGGCTCCTACAATGAGCAGTTCTTC
CASSPRPGGGSYNEQFF
>many|NA|TRBJ1-1|TRBV19
TGTGCCAGTAGTATTTTCCTGAACACTGAAGCTTTCTTT
CASSIFLNTEAFF
>few|NA|TRBJ1-3|TRBV7-9
TGTGCCAGCAGCTTAGGCGGGAACTCTGGAAACACCATATATTTT
CASSLGGNSGNTIYF
>few|TRBD1|TRBJ1-5|TRBV15
TGTGCCACCAGCTCGGGGACAGGGGGCGCGGGAAATCAGCCCCAGCATTTT
CATSSGTGGAGNQPQHF
>few|NA|TRBJ2-2|TRBV28
TGTGCCAGCAGTTTCGACGACCCGGGTGGGGGAGGAAACACCGGGGAGCTGTTTTTT
CASSFDDPGGGGNTGELFF
>many|NA|TRBJ2-1|TRBV5-6
TGTGCCAGCACTTGGGTGGGGGGCGGCTATGAGCAGTTCTTC
CASTWVGGGYEQFF
>NA|NA|TRBJ2-3|TRBV25-1
TGTGCCAGCAGTGAATCCAGGGCGCTATACAGTTCGTTAGATACGCAGTATTTT
CASSESRALYSSLDTQYF
>many|TRBD2|TRBJ2-2|TRBV12-3/TRBV12-4
TGTGCCAGCAGTTTTAAGCGGGGAGTGTTCGGGGAGCTGTTTTTT
CASSFKRGVFGELFF
>NA|TRBD2|TRBJ2-7|TRBV25-1
TGTGCCAGCAGGCGGACGGGAGGATCGGGGGAGCAGTACTTC
CASRRTGGSGEQYF